The rows below give T cell receptor beta chains drawn from one sample of a study of cytomegalovirus exposure and HLA in healthy donors. Here immunoSEQ multiplex PCR was the method, and the copy in TCRdb shows in-frame clones only, minus some. This sample has about 100,000 clones; 65% to 80% occur once, and the top ten carry 7% to 9%. Sequencing was carried out using PBMCs. These receptors all come from a man aged 40-50 years in good health and CMV-seropositive. Each CDR3 is given with its conserved first and last residue. Fields, in order: V gene, clone size, D gene, J gene, CDR3 protein, CDR3 DNA. The D gene is left open where the match is weak. Some rows have no size entry. The others give once, few or many, or a class for an expanded clone.

TRBV11-2	.	TRBD2	TRBJ2-5	CASSGGLAATETQYF	TGTGCCAGCAGCGGTGGGCTAGCGGCCACGGAGACCCAGTACTTC
TRBV2	.	.	TRBJ1-4	CASSESGPDEKLFF	TGTGCCAGCAGTGAATCAGGTCCGGATGAAAAACTGTTTTTT
TRBV11-1	once	.	TRBJ2-2	CASRSLTGFTGELFF	TGTGCCAGCAGGTCCCTAACAGGGTTCACCGGGGAGCTGTTTTTT
TRBV29-1	once	.	TRBJ2-5	CSVDLGGIQETQYF	TGCAGCGTTGACCTGGGCGGGATCCAAGAGACCCAGTACTTC
TRBV2	.	.	TRBJ2-3	CASSRRVTDTQYF	TGTGCCAGCAGCCGCAGGGTCACAGATACGCAGTATTTT
TRBV11-2	.	TRBD2	TRBJ2-5	CASSPGLAGGQETQYF	TGTGCCAGCAGCCCAGGACTAGCGGGGGGTCAAGAGACCCAGTACTTC
TRBV27	.	.	TRBJ1-1	CASSKEGYTEAFF	TGTGCCAGCAGTAAGGAGGGATACACTGAAGCTTTCTTT
TRBV6-1	.	.	TRBJ2-7	CASSEARGTEQYF	TGTGCCAGCAGTGAAGCGCGGGGTACCGAGCAGTACTTC
TRBV20-1	.	.	TRBJ2-7	CSASEFYEQYF	TGCAGTGCTAGTGAGTTCTACGAGCAGTACTTC
TRBV7-9	.	TRBD1	TRBJ1-5	CASSSAGDRENQPQHF	TGTGCCAGCAGCTCCGCGGGGGACAGGGAGAATCAGCCCCAGCATTTT
TRBV13	.	.	TRBJ2-7	CASSLAGSTYEQYF	TGTGCCAGCAGCTTAGCCGGGAGCACCTACGAGCAGTACTTC
TRBV4-2	.	.	TRBJ2-2	CASSQDGSANTGELFF	TGTGCCAGCAGCCAAGATGGTAGTGCGAACACCGGGGAGCTGTTTTTT
TRBV5-1	.	TRBD1	TRBJ2-7	CASSKDRRLGEQYF	TGCGCCAGCAGCAAGGACAGGCGGCTGGGCGAGCAGTACTTC
TRBV7-2	.	TRBD2	TRBJ2-3	CASSPGLAGVVSNTQYF	TGTGCCAGCAGCCCGGGACTAGCGGGGGTGGTTTCAAATACGCAGTATTTT
TRBV5-8	.	.	TRBJ2-2	CASREVGQRMNTGELFF	TGTGCCAGCAGAGAGGTGGGTCAGAGGATGAACACCGGGGAGCTGTTTTTT
TRBV15	.	.	TRBJ1-4	CATSRYRDTPNEKLFF	TGTGCCACCAGCAGATACCGGGACACACCTAATGAAAAACTGTTTTTT
TRBV7-9	few	TRBD2	TRBJ2-7	CASSLRTSGTPPGGYEQYF	TGTGCCAGCAGCCTGAGGACTAGCGGGACTCCCCCGGGGGGATACGAGCAGTACTTC